A single sample is the source of the 32 T cell receptor beta chains below, sequenced in a study of spatial heterogeneity in lung cancer. Using its own MiXCR run on the 5' RACE reads, TCRdb lists one record per CDR3 protein. Of some 50,000 distinct CDR3 sequences detected, roughly 7.2% appear once; the ten largest clones hold approximately 13%. Time point described: sample taken at primary tumor resection. Tumor, nontumor lung or frozen PBMC supplied whole RNA, sequenced without sorting. The material was PBMCs, obtained at surgery. These receptors were taken from a female donor with early-stage non-small cell lung cancer.

There are many counts of this clonotype. This chain links TRBV7-9 with TRBJ2-7; the D call may be TRBD1 or TRBD2 (5 bases each). The ends were cut back, 5 bases at V and 5 bases at J, with 19 bases in the middle. Germline V gene sequence: CDR1 SEHNR, CDR2 FQNEAQ (reference sequence). The CDR3 extends over 15 amino acids. CDR3 DNA sequence: TGTGCCAGCAGCCCCCCCTTCAGGGTCGGGGACGAGCAGTACTTC. This encodes CASSPPFRVGDEQYF.

This clonotype was counted at least ten times. The genes are TRBV7-2 and TRBJ2-1; 12 nucleotides match TRBD1. J gave up 3 bases and V 5 bases, and 23 bases lay outside the gene matches. The CDR3 is made up of 22 amino acids. CDR1 and CDR2 from the germline V gene are SGHTA and FQGNSA. The DNA for the CDR3 is TGTGCCAGCAGCGTACCCGTAACCGGGACAGGGGGCGCCCGGCGGGGCTACAATGAGCAGTTCTTC. Its protein product is CASSVPVTGTGGARRGYNEQFF.

The V and J genes are TRBV5-1 and TRBJ2-1; D not resolved. Germline-derived CDR1 and CDR2 are SGHRS and YFSETQ. V was shortened by 4 bases and J by 5 bases, with 19 bases between the two germline ends. This CDR3 is built from 16 residues. CDR3 nucleotide sequence: TGCGCCAGCAGCGAGGACGTGGGTCCGGCGAACAATGAGCAGTTCTTC. It specifies CASSEDVGPANNEQFF.

This clonotype was picked up a small number of times. V gene TRBV5-1 combines with J gene TRBJ1-1, with a possible D match to TRBD1 (6 bases). The CDR3 extends over 15 amino acids. Deletions cut 3 bases from V and 1 base from J, with 13 bases between. Germline V gene data show CDR1 as SGHRS and CDR2 as YFSETQ. The CDR3: CASSSRGAQNTEAFF. For the CDR3, the DNA is TGCGCCAGCAGCTCAAGGGGGGCTCAGAACACTGAAGCTTTCTTT.

Ten or more counts support this clonotype. This chain links TRBV12-5 with TRBJ2-5; 10 bases map to TRBD2. This CDR3 spans 16 amino acids. The junction had 7 bases not matched to a gene; V was cut back by 5 bases and J by 1 base. From germline, CDR1 is LGHNT and CDR2 FRNRAP. The CDR3 sequence is CASGRFSGGTQETQYF. As DNA, the CDR3 is TGTGCTAGTGGTCGTTTTAGCGGGGGGACCCAAGAGACCCAGTACTTC. Together with reference TRBV12-5 and TRBJ2-5, the CDR3 gives the full variable domain: DARVTQTPRHKVTEMGQEVTMRCQPILGHNTVFWYRQTMMQGLELLAYFRNRAPLDDSGMPKDRFSAEMPDATLATLKIQPSEPRDSAVYFCASGRFSGGTQETQYFGPGTRLLVL.

The chain uses TRBV7-2 and TRBJ2-7; 8 bases are a match to TRBD1. V lost 5 bases, J lost 0 bases, and 15 bases stayed unmatched. Germline values: CDR1 SGHTA, CDR2 FQGNSA. The CDR3 is made up of 18 amino acids. CDR3 protein: CASSTGQGSLPGSYEQYF. Here the CDR3 DNA reads TGTGCCAGCAGCACTGGACAGGGCTCCCTCCCTGGCTCCTACGAGCAGTACTTC.

This clonotype has at least ten counts. The chain combines TRBV12-3 or TRBV12-4 with TRBJ2-2; D not certain. The CDR3 is made up of 13 amino acids. V lost 1 base and J lost 6, with 6 bases in between. This CDR3 reads CASSLDAPGELFF. CDR3 nucleotides: TGTGCCAGCAGTTTAGATGCTCCCGGGGAGCTGTTTTTT.

This clonotype turned up a few times. CDR3 loop: CASRRGVSYEQYF. The CDR3 nucleotides read TGTGCCAGCAGAAGAGGCGTATCCTACGAGCAGTACTTC. The chain links TRBV6-5 to TRBJ2-7; D remains ambiguous. The length of the CDR3 is 13 residues. V lost 6 bases, J lost 1 base, and 10 bases lay in between. Germline CDR1 and CDR2: MNHEY and SVGAGI.

This clonotype was detected a few times. This chain uses TRBV14 with TRBJ2-1; 8 bases map to TRBD1. The CDR3 spans 16 residues. Trimming took 4 bases from V and 8 from J; bases not matched to a gene: 13. Germline V CDR1 and CDR2: SGHDN, FVKESK. CDR3 loop: CASSPRWTGLRDEQFF. Here the CDR3 DNA reads TGTGCCAGCAGCCCCAGGTGGACAGGGCTCAGGGATGAGCAGTTCTTC.

This clonotype was recorded at least ten times. The chain employs TRBV6-1 and TRBJ1-1; a possible D gene is TRBD1 (6 bases). V lost 7 bases and J 0 bases, leaving 12 bases between the germline ends. Germline values: CDR1 MNHNS, CDR2 SASEGT. The CDR3 extends over 14 amino acids. This CDR3 reads CASTDSPMNTEAFF. The CDR3 bases are TGTGCCAGCACGGACAGCCCAATGAACACTGAAGCTTTCTTT.

The table lists this clonotype with many counts. The rearrangement links TRBV10-3 to TRBJ2-5; a weak D match, TRBD1 (6 bases). This CDR3 is 15 amino acids long. Trimming took 3 bases from V and 1 from J, leaving 12 bases between them. The V gene's germline CDR1 is ENHRY and CDR2 SYGVKD. The CDR3 is CAISEGQPPQETQYF. In DNA form, the CDR3 reads TGTGCCATCAGTGAAGGACAGCCACCCCAAGAGACCCAGTACTTC.

This clonotype is medium-sized (0.01 to 0.1%) within its sample. The chain employs TRBV4-3 and TRBJ2-5; tentatively, D is TRBD2 (5 bases). This CDR3 region has 16 residues. Germline CDR1 reads LGHNA; CDR2 reads YSLEER. Trimming removed 0 bases from V and 5 bases from J, with 16 bases in between. CDR3 loop: CASSQDGPTEGETQYF. CDR3 coding DNA: TGCGCCAGCAGCCAAGATGGCCCAACCGAGGGTGAGACCCAGTACTTC.

The table lists this clonotype with a few counts. As DNA, the CDR3 is TGTGCCAGCAGCTTAGGTTGGGAGAACACTGAAGCTTTCTTT. Amino acid sequence: CASSLGWENTEAFF. The chain links TRBV11-2 to TRBJ1-1, with D unclear. This CDR3 is built from 14 residues. The ends were cut back, 1 base at V and 1 base at J, with 7 bases in the middle. The germline V gene encodes CDR1 SGHAT and CDR2 FQNNGV.

Notes on this clonotype: This may come from a read error, since a much larger clone is one base off. The CDR3 DNA sequence: TGCGCCAGCGGCTCGGACGGACCAACTGAAGCTTTCTTT. It yields the protein CASGSDGPTEAFF. The chain has TRBV5-1 and TRBJ1-1; D call uncertain. CDR3 length: 13 amino acids. Trimming took 7 bases from V and 5 from J, leaving 15 bases between them. CDR1 is SGHRS and CDR2 is YFSETQ in the germline V gene.

This clonotype was counted ten times or more. The chain has TRBV20-1 and TRBJ1-1; D is unresolved. This CDR3 spans 14 amino acids. V lost 2 bases, J lost 2 bases, and 12 bases lay in between. Per germline, CDR1 DFQATT and CDR2 SNEGSKA (reference sequence). CDR3 DNA: TGCAGTGCTAGACTTTGGGAACCCAACACTGAAGCTTTCTTT. Amino acid sequence: CSARLWEPNTEAFF.

The table lists this clonotype with many counts. The genes are TRBV20-1 and TRBJ2-3; 9 positions agree with TRBD2. Germline CDR1 and CDR2: DFQATT and SNEGSKA (reference sequence). The CDR3 covers 17 residues. Germline trimming cut 0 bases from V and 1 base from J; bases unmatched to any gene: 8. The CDR3 sequence: CSARDPGRTSGTDTQYF. The DNA for the CDR3 is TGCAGTGCTAGAGATCCGGGCAGGACTAGCGGCACAGATACGCAGTATTTT.

There are many counts of this clonotype. The rearrangement joins TRBV7-9 to TRBJ2-2; no clear D. Germline V lookup: CDR1 SEHNR, CDR2 FQNEAQ (reference sequence). V shed 5 bases and J shed 2 bases, with 15 bases lying between them. This CDR3 is 16 amino acids long. This chain's CDR3 is CASSHGLVTNTGELFF. CDR3 nucleotides: TGTGCCAGCAGCCACGGGTTGGTCACCAACACCGGGGAGCTGTTTTTT. The full variable domain, rest sourced from reference TRBV7-9 and TRBJ2-2, is DTGVSQNPRHKITKRGQNVTFRCDPISEHNRLYWYRQTLGQGPEFLTYFQNEAQLEKSRLLSDRFSAERPKGSFSTLEIQRTEQGDSAMYLCASSHGLVTNTGELFFGEGSRLTVL.

CDR3 loop: CASSDSGGQYEQYF. The CDR3, as DNA: TGTGCCAGCAGCGACTCGGGGGGGCAGTACGAGCAGTACTTC. This chain joins TRBV7-2 and TRBJ2-7, with TRBD2 identical over 8 bases. V lost 5 bases and J lost 4; bases outside the gene matches: 7. Germline V CDR1 and CDR2: SGHTA, FQGNSA. There are 14 residues in the CDR3.

This clonotype was recorded at least ten times. The J gene is TRBJ2-2, the V gene TRBV14; D not certain. Trimming shortened V by 4 bases and J by 4 bases, and 16 bases separated the two germline ends. The germline V gene encodes CDR1 SGHDN and CDR2 FVKESK. The CDR3 spans 16 residues. CDR3 bases: TGTGCCAGCAGCCCCCGATCCGGCCTTCTCACCGGGGAGCTGTTTTTT. It translates to CASSPRSGLLTGELFF.

This clonotype was seen at least ten times. The rearrangement uses TRBV7-2 and TRBJ2-3, with 13 bases identical to TRBD2. This CDR3 is built from 16 residues. J lost 5 bases, V lost 4 bases, and 6 bases had no gene match. Germline CDR1 reads SGHTA; CDR2 reads FQGNSA. CDR3 sequence: CASSSRTSGGQDTQYF. The CDR3 DNA sequence: TGTGCCAGCAGCTCCCGGACTAGCGGGGGCCAAGATACGCAGTATTTT.

This clonotype came up many times. The rearrangement links TRBV12-5 to TRBJ1-2; no clear D gene. CDR3 length: 11 residues. V lost 0 bases to trimming and J lost 8 bases, with 4 bases between them. Germline assignment: CDR1 LGHNT and CDR2 FRNRAP. Here the CDR3 DNA reads TGTGCTAGTGGTTTGGTAAACGGCTACACCTTC. This translates into CASGLVNGYTF.

This sequence joins TRBV3-1 and TRBJ2-1, with D maybe TRBD2 (5 bases). The V gene lost 1 base and the J gene lost 9 bases, with 10 bases spanning the gap. There are 13 residues in the CDR3. In germline, CDR1 is LGHDT, CDR2 YNNKEL (reference sequence). CDR3: CASSQVRAVEQFF. Written as DNA, the CDR3 is TGTGCCAGCAGCCAAGTGAGAGCGGTTGAGCAGTTCTTC.

This chain connects TRBV4-1 to TRBJ2-7; TRBD1 is a possible D gene (6 bases). Trimming removed 3 bases at V and 3 bases at J, with 15 bases between. The CDR3 extends over 15 amino acids. The germline gives CDR1 MGHRA, CDR2 YSYEKL. The CDR3 DNA reads as TGCGCCAGCAGCCATGAACCGGGACACATCTACGAGCAGTACTTC. This encodes CASSHEPGHIYEQYF.

The rearrangement links TRBV5-1 to TRBJ2-5; 7 bases line up with TRBD1. CDR3 size: 15 residues. Germline V CDR1 and CDR2: SGHRS, YFSETQ. The V gene end was trimmed by 0 bases and the J gene end by 3 bases; junction bases not matched to a gene: 5. This chain's CDR3 is CASSLVGQAKETQYF. As DNA, the CDR3 is TGCGCCAGCAGCTTGGTAGGACAGGCGAAAGAGACCCAGTACTTC.

This clonotype has at least ten counts. The rearrangement uses TRBV6-2 or TRBV6-3 and TRBJ2-1, with 8 positions matching TRBD2. Unmatched junction bases numbered 11, after V lost 6 bases and J lost 4 bases. Per the germline V gene, CDR1 is MNHEY and CDR2 is SVGEGT. The CDR3 extends over 16 amino acids. The DNA of the CDR3 is TGTGCCAGCAGATCGACTAGCGTCAATTGGTACAATGAGCAGTTCTTC. The encoded protein is CASRSTSVNWYNEQFF.

This rearrangement joins TRBV5-1 to TRBJ2-1; 8 bases are a match to TRBD2. Trimming cost V 6 bases and J 4 bases; bases outside gene matches: 6. Germline V gene lookup returns CDR1 SGHRS and CDR2 YFSETQ. This CDR3 contains 14 residues. CDR3 residues: CASTGTGGYNEQFF. CDR3 sequence (DNA): TGCGCCAGCACCGGGACGGGGGGGTACAATGAGCAGTTCTTC. Combining the CDR3 with reference TRBV5-1 and TRBJ2-1 gives the whole variable domain KAGVTQTPRYLIKTRGQQVTLSCSPISGHRSVSWYQQTPGQGLQFLFEYFSETQRNKGNFPGRFSGRQFSNSRSEMNVSTLELGDSALYLCASTGTGGYNEQFFGPGTRLTVL.

This clonotype was found a few times. The V call is TRBV5-1, the J call TRBJ2-1; TRBD2 matches 10 bases. Germline CDR1 is SGHRS and CDR2 is YFSETQ. This CDR3 region has 14 residues. V shed 5 bases, J shed 2 bases, and the junction held 1 base outside the gene matches. In DNA form, the CDR3 reads TGCGCCAGCAGGAGCGGGGGGGCCTACAATGAGCAGTTCTTC. Translating it yields CASRSGGAYNEQFF. Drawing the rest from reference TRBV5-1 and TRBJ2-1, the complete variable domain is KAGVTQTPRYLIKTRGQQVTLSCSPISGHRSVSWYQQTPGQGLQFLFEYFSETQRNKGNFPGRFSGRQFSNSRSEMNVSTLELGDSALYLCASRSGGAYNEQFFGPGTRLTVL.

This clonotype appeared a few times. This chain links TRBV6-6 with TRBJ2-1, with a weak D call TRBD2 (7 bases). Looked up from germline, CDR1 is MNHNY and CDR2 is SVGAGI (reference sequence). The CDR3 is 16 residues long. The germline V and J ends were trimmed by 5 bases and 7 bases, with 21 bases remaining between them. CDR3 coding DNA: TGTGCCAGCAGTCGCCCAACCGCCGGGGGGCAGAATGAGCAGTTCTTC. As protein: CASSRPTAGGQNEQFF.

This clonotype was recorded once. This sequence joins TRBV15 and TRBJ2-3; D unclear. Trimming shortened V by 0 bases and J by 3 bases, and 1 base separated the two germline ends. Germline CDR1 is LNHNV and CDR2 is YYDKDF (reference sequence). The length of the CDR3 is 12 residues. CDR3 residues: CATSRETDTQYF. The CDR3 DNA is TGTGCCACCAGCAGAGAAACAGATACGCAGTATTTT. The whole variable domain, filled in from reference TRBV15 and TRBJ2-3, reads DAMVIQNPRYQVTQFGKPVTLSCSQTLNHNVMYWYQQKSSQAPKLLFHYYDKDFNNEADTPDNFQSRRPNTSFCFLDIRSPGLGDTAMYLCATSRETDTQYFGPGTRLTVL.

This clonotype was recorded many times. V usage is TRBV6-6 and J usage is TRBJ1-6; TRBD1 aligns across 11 bases. Germline loops: CDR1 MNHNY, CDR2 SVGAGI (reference sequence). V shed 2 bases and J 13 bases; nucleotides not matched to a gene: 10. The CDR3 sequence is 16 residues long. This CDR3 reads CASSYIGTGGSVPLHF. CDR3 bases: TGTGCCAGCAGTTACATCGGGACAGGGGGAAGTGTCCCCCTCCACTTT.

This clonotype appeared many times. V gene TRBV29-1 combines with J gene TRBJ2-1, with 9 bases identical to TRBD2. CDR1 SQVTM and CDR2 ANQGSEA come from the germline V gene. The CDR3 runs 14 residues. After removal of 6 bases from V and 2 bases from J, the junction contained 5 bases not matched to a gene. As DNA, the CDR3 is TGCAGCGTAGCGGCGGGGGGGACCTACAATGAGCAGTTCTTC. Translation: CSVAAGGTYNEQFF.

Ten or more counts support this clonotype. The rearrangement joins TRBV9 to TRBJ2-1; 7 bases map to TRBD2. Germline trimming cut 0 bases from V and 4 bases from J; bases unmatched to any gene: 4. The CDR3 consists of 15 residues. Germline V gene lookup returns CDR1 SGDLS and CDR2 YYNGEE. The CDR3 nucleotides are TGTGCCAGCAGCGTAGTGAGCGGGGATTACAATGAGCAGTTCTTC. Residues: CASSVVSGDYNEQFF.